This passage covers 6 T cell receptor beta chains from one sample sequenced in a study of shared clonotypes between healthy human individuals. Libraries were prepared by immunoSEQ multiplex PCR; TCRdb keeps only in-frame clonotypes and omits some of them. Seen here are around 2,000,000 clones, about 95% observed once, and the top ten hold roughly 0.13%. The sequenced sample was naive CD4+ T cells sorted from blood. The subset here: CD45RA+ positively selected. These receptor sequences come from a man aged 18-30 years in good health.

V gene TRBV6-5 combines with J gene TRBJ2-7; TRBD1 aligns across 9 bases. CDR3 length equals 16 residues. CDR1 and CDR2 from the germline V gene are MNHEY and SVGAGI. V lost 2 bases, J lost 4 bases, and 9 bases stayed unmatched. The CDR3 sequence is CASSYLTGQGKYEQYF. CDR3 sequence (DNA): TGTGCCAGCAGTTACCTAACGGGACAGGGAAAATACGAGCAGTACTTC.

V usage is TRBV28 and J usage is TRBJ1-2, with D perhaps matching TRBD1 (5 bases). Trimming removed 5 bases from V and 1 base from J, with 8 bases in between. CDR1 MDHEN and CDR2 SYDVKM come from the germline V gene. CDR3 length: 13 residues. CDR3 residues: CASSGTLNYGYTF. CDR3 coding DNA: TGTGCCAGCAGTGGGACTCTTAACTATGGCTACACCTTC.

The V and J genes are TRBV11-2 and TRBJ2-3; tentatively, D is TRBD2 (7 bases). This CDR3 is built from 16 residues. Germline assignment: CDR1 SGHAT and CDR2 FQNNGV. Trimming left V 1 base short and J 2 bases short, with 13 bases between. CDR3 DNA: TGTGCCAGCAGCTTAGTAACGGGGGGCTCCACAGATACGCAGTATTTT. It translates to CASSLVTGGSTDTQYF.

A word on this clone: Other nucleotide sequences from this sample produce the same CDR3. The chain carries TRBV28 and TRBJ1-6, with D unclear. Per the germline V gene, CDR1 is MDHEN and CDR2 is SYDVKM. There are 12 residues in the CDR3. Deletions cut 7 bases from V and 8 bases from J, with 9 bases between. This CDR3 is CASNERDSPLHF. The CDR3 DNA reads TGTGCCAGCAACGAGCGGGATTCACCCCTCCACTTT.

This clone was found once. This chain joins TRBV7-3 and TRBJ2-2; the D is unclear. The CDR3 is made up of 15 amino acids. Deletions cut 4 bases from V and 6 bases from J, with 15 bases between. Germline V gene sequence: CDR1 SGHTA, CDR2 FQGTGA. In nucleotides, the CDR3 is TGTGCCAGCAGCTCAACCCCATTCAAGGCCGGGGAGCTGTTTTTT. Amino acid sequence: CASSSTPFKAGELFF.

CDR3: CATSRAGTTSYEQYF. The CDR3 bases are TGTGCCACCAGCCGAGCCGGGACTACCTCCTACGAGCAGTACTTC. The rearrangement uses TRBV15 and TRBJ2-7; 7 nucleotides line up with TRBD2. Germline loops: CDR1 LNHNV, CDR2 YYDKDF (reference sequence). The ends lost 5 bases at V and 0 bases at J; junction bases unmatched: 7. CDR3 length equals 15 residues.